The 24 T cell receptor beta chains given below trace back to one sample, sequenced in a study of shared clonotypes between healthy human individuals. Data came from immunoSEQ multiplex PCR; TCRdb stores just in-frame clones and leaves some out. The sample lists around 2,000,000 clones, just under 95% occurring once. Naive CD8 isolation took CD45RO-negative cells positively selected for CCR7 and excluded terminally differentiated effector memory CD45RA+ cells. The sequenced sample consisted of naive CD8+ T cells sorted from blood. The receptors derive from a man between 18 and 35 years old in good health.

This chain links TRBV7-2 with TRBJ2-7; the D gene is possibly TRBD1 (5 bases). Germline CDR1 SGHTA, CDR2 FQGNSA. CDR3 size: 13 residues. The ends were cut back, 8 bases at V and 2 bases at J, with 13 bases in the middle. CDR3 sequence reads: CASEGSDTYEQYF. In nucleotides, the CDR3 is TGTGCCAGCGAAGGATCGGACACCTACGAGCAGTACTTC.

The CDR3: CASSLYGEGSYEQYF. DNA of the CDR3: TGTGCCAGCAGCTTATATGGTGAAGGCTCCTACGAGCAGTACTTC. The chain couples TRBV7-6 to TRBJ2-7; D is unresolved. Germline V gene data show CDR1 as SGHVS and CDR2 as FNYEAQ. The CDR3 length is 15 residues. Trimming removed 2 bases from V and 0 bases from J, with 11 bases in between.

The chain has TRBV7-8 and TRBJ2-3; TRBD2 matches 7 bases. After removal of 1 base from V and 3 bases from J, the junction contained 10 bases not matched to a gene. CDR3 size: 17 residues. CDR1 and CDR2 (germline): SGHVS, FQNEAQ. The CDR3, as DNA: TGTGCCAGCAGCTTAGGTCTATGGGGAGGGATGACAGATACGCAGTATTTT. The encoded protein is CASSLGLWGGMTDTQYF. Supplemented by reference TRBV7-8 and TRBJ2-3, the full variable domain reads GAGVSQSPRYKVAKRGQDVALRCDPISGHVSLFWYQQALGQGPEFLTYFQNEAQLDKSGLPSDRFFAERPEGSVSTLKIQRTQQEDSAVYLCASSLGLWGGMTDTQYFGPGTRLTVL.

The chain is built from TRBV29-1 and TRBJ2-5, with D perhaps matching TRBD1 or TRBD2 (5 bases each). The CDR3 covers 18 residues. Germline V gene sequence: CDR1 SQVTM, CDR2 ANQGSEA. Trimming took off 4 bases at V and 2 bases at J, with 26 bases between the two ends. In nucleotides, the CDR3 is TGCAGCGTTGGGGACGACGAGGCTCATCCCTTCCAGCAAGAGACCCAGTACTTC. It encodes CSVGDDEAHPFQQETQYF.

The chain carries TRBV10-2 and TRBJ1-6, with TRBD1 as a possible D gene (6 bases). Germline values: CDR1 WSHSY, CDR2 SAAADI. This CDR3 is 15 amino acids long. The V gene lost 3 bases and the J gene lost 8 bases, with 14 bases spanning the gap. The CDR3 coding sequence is TGCGCCAGCAGTGAATTGTGGGGGGCGGATTCACCCCTCCACTTT. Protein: CASSELWGADSPLHF.

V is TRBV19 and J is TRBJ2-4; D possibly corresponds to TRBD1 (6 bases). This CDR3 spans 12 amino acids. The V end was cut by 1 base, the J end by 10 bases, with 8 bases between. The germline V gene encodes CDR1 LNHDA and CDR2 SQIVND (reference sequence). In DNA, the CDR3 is TGTGCCAGTAGTATAGGAGGGACAATTCAGTACTTC. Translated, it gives CASSIGGTIQYF.

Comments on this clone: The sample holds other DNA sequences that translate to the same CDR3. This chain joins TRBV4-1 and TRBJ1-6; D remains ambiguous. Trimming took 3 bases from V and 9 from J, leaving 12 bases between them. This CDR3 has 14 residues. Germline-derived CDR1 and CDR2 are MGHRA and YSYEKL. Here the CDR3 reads CASSQGSLGSPLHF. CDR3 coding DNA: TGCGCCAGCAGCCAGGGCAGCTTAGGTTCACCCCTCCACTTT.

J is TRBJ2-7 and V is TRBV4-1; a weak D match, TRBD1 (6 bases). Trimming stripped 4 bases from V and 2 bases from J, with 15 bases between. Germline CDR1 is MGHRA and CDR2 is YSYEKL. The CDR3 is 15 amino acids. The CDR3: CASSPGHPSPYEQYF. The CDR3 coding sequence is TGCGCCAGCAGCCCGGGACATCCGTCCCCCTACGAGCAGTACTTC.

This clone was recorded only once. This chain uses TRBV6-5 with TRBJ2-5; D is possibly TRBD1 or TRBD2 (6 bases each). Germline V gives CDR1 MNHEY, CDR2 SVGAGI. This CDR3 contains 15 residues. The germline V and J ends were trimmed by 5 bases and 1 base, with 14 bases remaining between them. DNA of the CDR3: TGTGCCAGCAGTCATGGAGGGGGAGCCCAAGAGACCCAGTACTTC. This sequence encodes CASSHGGGAQETQYF.

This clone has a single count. CDR3 sequence reads: CASSAGPLDEQYF. In nucleotides, the CDR3 is TGCGCCAGCAGTGCGGGACCCTTAGACGAGCAGTACTTC. The rearrangement links TRBV10-1 to TRBJ2-7; possibly TRBD1 or TRBD2 for D (5 bases each). Germline CDR1 reads WNHNN; CDR2 reads SYGVQD (reference sequence). The CDR3 is 13 amino acids. V shed 4 bases and J shed 5 bases, with 12 bases lying between them.

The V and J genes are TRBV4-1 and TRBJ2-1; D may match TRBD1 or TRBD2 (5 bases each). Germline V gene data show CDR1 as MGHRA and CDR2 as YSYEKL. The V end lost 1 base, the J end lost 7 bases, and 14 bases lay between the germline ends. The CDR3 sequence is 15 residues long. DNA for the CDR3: TGCGCCAGCAGCCAAGTGGCAGGGACGAGAAATGAGCAGTTCTTC. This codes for CASSQVAGTRNEQFF.

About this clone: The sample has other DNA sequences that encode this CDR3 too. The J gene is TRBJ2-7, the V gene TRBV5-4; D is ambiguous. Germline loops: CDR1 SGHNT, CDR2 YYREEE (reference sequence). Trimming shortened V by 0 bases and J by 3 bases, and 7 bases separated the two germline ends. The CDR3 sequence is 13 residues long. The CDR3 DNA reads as TGTGCCAGCAGCTTGGGGTCAGGCTACGAGCAGTACTTC. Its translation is CASSLGSGYEQYF.

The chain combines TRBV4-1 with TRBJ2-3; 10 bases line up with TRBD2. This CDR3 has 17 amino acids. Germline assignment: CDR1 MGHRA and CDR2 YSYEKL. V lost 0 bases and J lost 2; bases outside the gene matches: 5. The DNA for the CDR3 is TGCGCCAGCAGCCAAGATAATAGCGGGGGGTACACAGATACGCAGTATTTT. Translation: CASSQDNSGGYTDTQYF.

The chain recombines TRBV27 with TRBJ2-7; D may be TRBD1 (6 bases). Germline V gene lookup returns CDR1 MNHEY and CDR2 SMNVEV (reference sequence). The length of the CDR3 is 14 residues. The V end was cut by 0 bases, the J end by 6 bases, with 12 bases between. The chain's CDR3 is CASSLSQGKGEQYF. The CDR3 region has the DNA TGTGCCAGCAGTTTATCCCAGGGGAAGGGCGAGCAGTACTTC.

The DNA for the CDR3 is TGTGCCACTGCAGGACTAGAAGAGATCACCGGGGAGCTGTTTTTT. This sequence encodes CATAGLEEITGELFF. The chain links TRBV10-3 to TRBJ2-2, with TRBD2 matching over 7 bases. The germline V gene has CDR1 ENHRY and CDR2 SYGVKD. With 10 bases clipped from V and 4 bases from J, the junction kept 12 bases outside the gene matches. The CDR3 contains 15 residues.

DNA of the CDR3: TGCGCCAGCAGTGACCGGGACCGATCCTACGAGCAGTACTTC. Protein product: CASSDRDRSYEQYF. The chain is built from TRBV10-1 and TRBJ2-7; D may correspond to TRBD1 or TRBD2 (5 bases each). The CDR3 loop spans 14 amino acids. The germline gives CDR1 WNHNN, CDR2 SYGVQD (reference sequence). Trimming removed 3 bases from V and 1 base from J, with 10 bases in between.

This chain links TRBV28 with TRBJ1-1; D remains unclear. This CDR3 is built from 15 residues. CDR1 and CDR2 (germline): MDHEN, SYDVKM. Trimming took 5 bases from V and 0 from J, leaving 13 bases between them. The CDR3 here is CASSTRIDMNTEAFF. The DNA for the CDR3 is TGTGCCAGCAGTACCAGAATCGATATGAACACTGAAGCTTTCTTT.

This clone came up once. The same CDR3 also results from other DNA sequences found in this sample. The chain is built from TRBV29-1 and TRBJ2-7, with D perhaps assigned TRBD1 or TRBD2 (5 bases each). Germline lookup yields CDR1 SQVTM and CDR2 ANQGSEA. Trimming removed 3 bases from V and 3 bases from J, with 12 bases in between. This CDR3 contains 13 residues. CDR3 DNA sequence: TGCAGCGTTGAGGTTGGGGCGGGCTACGAGCAGTACTTC. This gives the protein CSVEVGAGYEQYF.

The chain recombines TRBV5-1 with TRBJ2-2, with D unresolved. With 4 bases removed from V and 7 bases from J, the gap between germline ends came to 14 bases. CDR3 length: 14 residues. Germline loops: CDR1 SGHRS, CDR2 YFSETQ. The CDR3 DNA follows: TGCGCCAGCAGCGTAGCTAGTACCAGCGGGGAGCTGTTTTTT. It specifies CASSVASTSGELFF. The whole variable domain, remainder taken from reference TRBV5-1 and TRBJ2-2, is KAGVTQTPRYLIKTRGQQVTLSCSPISGHRSVSWYQQTPGQGLQFLFEYFSETQRNKGNFPGRFSGRQFSNSRSEMNVSTLELGDSALYLCASSVASTSGELFFGEGSRLTVL.

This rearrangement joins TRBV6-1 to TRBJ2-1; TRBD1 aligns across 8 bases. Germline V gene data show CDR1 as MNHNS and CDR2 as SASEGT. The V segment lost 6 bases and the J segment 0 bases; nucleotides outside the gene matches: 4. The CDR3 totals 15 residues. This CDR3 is CASRTGQDSYNEQFF. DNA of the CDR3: TGTGCCAGCAGAACGGGACAGGACTCCTACAATGAGCAGTTCTTC.

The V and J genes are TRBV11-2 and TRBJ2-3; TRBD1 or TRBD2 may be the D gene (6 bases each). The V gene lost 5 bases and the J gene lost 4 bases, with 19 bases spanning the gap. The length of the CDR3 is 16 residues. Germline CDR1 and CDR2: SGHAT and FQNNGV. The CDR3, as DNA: TGTGCCAGCAGCCTTATTTGGGGGGCGGAGGCAGATACGCAGTATTTT. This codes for CASSLIWGAEADTQYF.

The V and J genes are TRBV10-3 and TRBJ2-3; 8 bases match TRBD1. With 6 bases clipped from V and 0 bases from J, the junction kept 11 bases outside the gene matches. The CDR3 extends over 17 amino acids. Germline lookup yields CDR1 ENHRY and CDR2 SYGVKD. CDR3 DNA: TGTGCCATCAGCTCCTCAGTAGGGACAGGCAGCACAGATACGCAGTATTTT. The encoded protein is CAISSSVGTGSTDTQYF.

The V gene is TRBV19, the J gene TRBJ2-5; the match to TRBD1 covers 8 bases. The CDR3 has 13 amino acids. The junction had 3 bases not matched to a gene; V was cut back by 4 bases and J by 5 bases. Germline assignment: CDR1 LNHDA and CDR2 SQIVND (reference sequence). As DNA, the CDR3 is TGTGCCAGTAGTACCGACAGGGGTGAGACCCAGTACTTC. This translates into CASSTDRGETQYF.

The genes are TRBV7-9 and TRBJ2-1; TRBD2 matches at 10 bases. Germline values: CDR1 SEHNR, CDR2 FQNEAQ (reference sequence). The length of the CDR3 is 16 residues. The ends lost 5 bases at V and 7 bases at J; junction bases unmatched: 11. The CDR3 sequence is CASSPQLAGFKNEQFF. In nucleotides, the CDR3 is TGTGCCAGCAGCCCTCAACTAGCGGGATTCAAGAATGAGCAGTTCTTC.